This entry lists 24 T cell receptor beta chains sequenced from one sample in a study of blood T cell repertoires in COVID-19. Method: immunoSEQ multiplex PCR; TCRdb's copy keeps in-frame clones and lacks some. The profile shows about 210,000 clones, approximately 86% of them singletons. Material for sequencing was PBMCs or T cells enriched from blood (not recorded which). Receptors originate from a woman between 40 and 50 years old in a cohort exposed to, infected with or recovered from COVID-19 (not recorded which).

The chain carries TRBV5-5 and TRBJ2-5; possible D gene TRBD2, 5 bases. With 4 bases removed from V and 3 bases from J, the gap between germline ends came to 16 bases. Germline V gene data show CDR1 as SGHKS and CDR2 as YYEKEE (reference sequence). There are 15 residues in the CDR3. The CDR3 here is CASSGRHGNEETQYF. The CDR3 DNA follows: TGTGCCAGCAGCGGTAGACACGGGAATGAAGAGACCCAGTACTTC.

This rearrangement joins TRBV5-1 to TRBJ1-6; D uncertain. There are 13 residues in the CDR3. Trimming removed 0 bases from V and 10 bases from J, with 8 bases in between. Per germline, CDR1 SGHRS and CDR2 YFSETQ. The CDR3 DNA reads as TGCGCCAGCAGCTTGGACAGTTTCTCACCCCTCCACTTT. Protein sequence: CASSLDSFSPLHF.

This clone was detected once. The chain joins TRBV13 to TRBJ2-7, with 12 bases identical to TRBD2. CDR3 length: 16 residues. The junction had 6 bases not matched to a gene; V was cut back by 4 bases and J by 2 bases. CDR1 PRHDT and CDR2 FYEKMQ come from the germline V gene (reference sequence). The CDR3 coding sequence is TGTGCCAGCAGCTCCAGGACTAGCGGGGCAACCTACGAGCAGTACTTC. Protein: CASSSRTSGATYEQYF.

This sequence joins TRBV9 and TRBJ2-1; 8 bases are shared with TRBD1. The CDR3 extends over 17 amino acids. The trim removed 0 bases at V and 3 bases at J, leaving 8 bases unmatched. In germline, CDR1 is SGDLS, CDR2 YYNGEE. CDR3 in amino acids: CASSVAGAGTGYNEQFF. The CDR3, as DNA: TGTGCCAGCAGCGTAGCTGGGGCGGGGACAGGCTACAATGAGCAGTTCTTC.

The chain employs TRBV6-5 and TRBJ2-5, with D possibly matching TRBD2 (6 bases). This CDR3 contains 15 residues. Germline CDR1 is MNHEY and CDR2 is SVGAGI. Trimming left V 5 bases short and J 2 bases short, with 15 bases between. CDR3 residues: CASSPTAGSQETQYF. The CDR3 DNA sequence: TGTGCCAGCAGTCCAACGGCGGGGAGTCAAGAGACCCAGTACTTC.

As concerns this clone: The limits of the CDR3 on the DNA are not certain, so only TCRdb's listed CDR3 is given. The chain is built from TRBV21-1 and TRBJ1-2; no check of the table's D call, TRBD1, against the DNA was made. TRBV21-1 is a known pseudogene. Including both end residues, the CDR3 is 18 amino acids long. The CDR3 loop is CASSKEMVWGQGNYGYTF.

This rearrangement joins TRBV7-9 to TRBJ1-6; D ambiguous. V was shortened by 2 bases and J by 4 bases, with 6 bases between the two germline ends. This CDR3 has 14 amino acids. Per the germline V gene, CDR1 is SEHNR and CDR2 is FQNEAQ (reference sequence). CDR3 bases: TGTGCCAGCAGCTTACTACAGTATAATTCACCCCTCCACTTT. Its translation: CASSLLQYNSPLHF.

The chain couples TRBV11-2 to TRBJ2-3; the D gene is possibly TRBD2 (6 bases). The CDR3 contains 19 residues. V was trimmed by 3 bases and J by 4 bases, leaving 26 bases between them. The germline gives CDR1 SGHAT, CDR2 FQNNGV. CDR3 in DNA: TGTGCCAGCAGCTTTATATTGGGAGGTGCGCCTAAGGGCTCAGATACGCAGTATTTT. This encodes CASSFILGGAPKGSDTQYF.

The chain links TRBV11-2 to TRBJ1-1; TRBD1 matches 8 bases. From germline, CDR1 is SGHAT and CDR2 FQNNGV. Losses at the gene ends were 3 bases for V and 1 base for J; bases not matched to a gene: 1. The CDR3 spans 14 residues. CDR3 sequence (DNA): TGTGCCAGCAGCTTCGGGACAGGGAACACTGAAGCTTTCTTT. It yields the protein CASSFGTGNTEAFF.

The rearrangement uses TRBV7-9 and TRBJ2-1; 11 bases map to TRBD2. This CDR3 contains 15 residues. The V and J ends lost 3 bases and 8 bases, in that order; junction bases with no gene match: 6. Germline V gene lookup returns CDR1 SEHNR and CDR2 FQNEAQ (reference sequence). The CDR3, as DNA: TGTGCCAGCAGCTTGGGGGGACTAGCGGTGGATGAGCAGTTCTTC. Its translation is CASSLGGLAVDEQFF.

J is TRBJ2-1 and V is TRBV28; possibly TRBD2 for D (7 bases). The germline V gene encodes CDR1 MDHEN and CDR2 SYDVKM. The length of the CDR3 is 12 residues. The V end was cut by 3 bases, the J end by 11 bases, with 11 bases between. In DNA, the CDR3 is TGTGCCAGCAGTTTTGGGGGGGCAAAGCAGTTCTTC. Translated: CASSFGGAKQFF.

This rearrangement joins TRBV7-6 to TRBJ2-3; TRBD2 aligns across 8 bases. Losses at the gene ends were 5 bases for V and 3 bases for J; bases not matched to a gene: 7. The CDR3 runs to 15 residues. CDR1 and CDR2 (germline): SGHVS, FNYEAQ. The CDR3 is CASSPQAGATDTQYF. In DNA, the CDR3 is TGTGCCAGCAGCCCTCAAGCGGGAGCGACAGATACGCAGTATTTT.

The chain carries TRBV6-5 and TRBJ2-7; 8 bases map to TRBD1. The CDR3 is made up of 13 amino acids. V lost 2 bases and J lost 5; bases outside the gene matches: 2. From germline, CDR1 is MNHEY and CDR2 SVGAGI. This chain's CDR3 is CASSYEQGDEQYF. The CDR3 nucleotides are TGTGCCAGCAGTTACGAACAGGGGGACGAGCAGTACTTC.

The CDR3 sequence is CAGRGAWDSSPLHF. The CDR3 region has the DNA TGTGCCGGTCGCGGGGCGTGGGATAGTTCACCCCTCCACTTT. The gene calls are TRBV7-9 and TRBJ1-6; perhaps TRBD1 as D (5 bases). The CDR3 consists of 14 residues. The germline CDR1 and CDR2 sequences are SEHNR and FQNEAQ (reference sequence). The V end was cut by 11 bases, the J end by 9 bases, with 20 bases between.

The CDR3 nucleotides read TGTGCCAGTAGTATCCGACAACTGAACACTGAAGCTTTCTTT. Encoded protein: CASSIRQLNTEAFF. The chain carries TRBV19 and TRBJ1-1; D unclear. V lost 3 bases to trimming and J lost 0 bases, with 8 bases between them. CDR1 is LNHDA and CDR2 is SQIVND in the germline V gene (reference sequence). The CDR3 has 14 residues.

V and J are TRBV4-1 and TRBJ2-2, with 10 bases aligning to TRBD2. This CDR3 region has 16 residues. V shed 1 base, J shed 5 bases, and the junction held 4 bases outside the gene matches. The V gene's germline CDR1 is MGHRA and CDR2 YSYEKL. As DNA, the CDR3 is TGCGCCAGCAGCCAAGGGGCACTAGCGGGGACCGGGGAGCTGTTTTTT. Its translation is CASSQGALAGTGELFF.

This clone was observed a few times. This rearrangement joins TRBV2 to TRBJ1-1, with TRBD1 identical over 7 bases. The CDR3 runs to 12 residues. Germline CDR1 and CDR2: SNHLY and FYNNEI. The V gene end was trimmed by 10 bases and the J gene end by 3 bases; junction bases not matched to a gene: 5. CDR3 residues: CAITGEHTEAFF. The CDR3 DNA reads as TGTGCCATAACAGGGGAGCACACTGAAGCTTTCTTT.

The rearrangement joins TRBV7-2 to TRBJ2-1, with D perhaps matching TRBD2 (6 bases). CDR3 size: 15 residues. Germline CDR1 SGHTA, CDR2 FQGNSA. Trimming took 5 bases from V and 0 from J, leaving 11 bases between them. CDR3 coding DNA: TGTGCCAGCAGCCATAGCGGCAGCTCCTACAATGAGCAGTTCTTC. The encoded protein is CASSHSGSSYNEQFF.

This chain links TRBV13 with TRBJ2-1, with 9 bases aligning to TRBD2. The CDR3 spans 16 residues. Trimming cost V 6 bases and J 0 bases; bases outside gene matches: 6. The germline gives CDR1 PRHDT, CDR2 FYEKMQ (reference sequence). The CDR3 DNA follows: TGTGCCAGCAGTCCCCTAGCGGGGAGCTCCTACAATGAGCAGTTCTTC. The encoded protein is CASSPLAGSSYNEQFF.

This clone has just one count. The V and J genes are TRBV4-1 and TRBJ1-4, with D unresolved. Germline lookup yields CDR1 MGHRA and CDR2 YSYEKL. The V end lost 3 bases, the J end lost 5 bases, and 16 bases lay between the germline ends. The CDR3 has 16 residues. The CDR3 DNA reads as TGCGCCAGCAGCCAGAAATACGTACGGGGAAATGAAAAACTGTTTTTT. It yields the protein CASSQKYVRGNEKLFF.

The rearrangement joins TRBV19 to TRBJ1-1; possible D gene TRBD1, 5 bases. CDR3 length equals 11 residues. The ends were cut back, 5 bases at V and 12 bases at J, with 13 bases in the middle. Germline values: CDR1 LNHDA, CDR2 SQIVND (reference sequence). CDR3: CASSSQGVPFF. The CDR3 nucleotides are TGTGCCAGTAGTTCCCAAGGGGTCCCTTTCTTT.

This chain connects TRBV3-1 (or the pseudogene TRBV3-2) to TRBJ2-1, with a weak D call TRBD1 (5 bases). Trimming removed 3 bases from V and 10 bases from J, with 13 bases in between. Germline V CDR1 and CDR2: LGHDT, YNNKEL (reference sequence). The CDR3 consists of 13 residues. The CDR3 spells CASSQDNIPEQFF. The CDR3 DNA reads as TGTGCCAGCAGCCAGGACAATATCCCAGAGCAGTTCTTC.

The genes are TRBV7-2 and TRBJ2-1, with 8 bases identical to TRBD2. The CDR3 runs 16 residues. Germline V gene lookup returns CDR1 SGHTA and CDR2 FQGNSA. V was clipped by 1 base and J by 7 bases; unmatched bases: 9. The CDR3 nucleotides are TGTGCCAGCAGCTTAGAGACAGCGGGAGCGGGGAATGAGCAGTTCTTC. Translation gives CASSLETAGAGNEQFF.

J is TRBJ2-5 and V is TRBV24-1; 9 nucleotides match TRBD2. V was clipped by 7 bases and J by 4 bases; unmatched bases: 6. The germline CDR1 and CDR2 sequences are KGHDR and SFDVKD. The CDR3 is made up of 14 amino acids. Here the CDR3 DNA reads TGTGCCACCAGCTCCACGCGGGAGGGAGAGACCCAGTACTTC. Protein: CATSSTREGETQYF.